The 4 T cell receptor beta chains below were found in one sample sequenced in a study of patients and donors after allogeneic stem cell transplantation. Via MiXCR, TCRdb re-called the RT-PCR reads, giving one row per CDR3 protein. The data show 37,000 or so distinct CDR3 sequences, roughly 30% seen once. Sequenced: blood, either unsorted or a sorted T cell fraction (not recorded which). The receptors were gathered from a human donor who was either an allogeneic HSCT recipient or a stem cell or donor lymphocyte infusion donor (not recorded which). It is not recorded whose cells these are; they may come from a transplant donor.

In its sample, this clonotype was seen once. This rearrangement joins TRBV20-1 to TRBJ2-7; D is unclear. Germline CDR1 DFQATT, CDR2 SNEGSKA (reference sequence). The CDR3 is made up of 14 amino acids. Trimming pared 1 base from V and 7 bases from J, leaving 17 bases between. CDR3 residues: CSARVAGNRGEQYF. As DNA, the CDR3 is TGCAGTGCTAGAGTGGCTGGAAATCGTGGGGAGCAGTACTTC.

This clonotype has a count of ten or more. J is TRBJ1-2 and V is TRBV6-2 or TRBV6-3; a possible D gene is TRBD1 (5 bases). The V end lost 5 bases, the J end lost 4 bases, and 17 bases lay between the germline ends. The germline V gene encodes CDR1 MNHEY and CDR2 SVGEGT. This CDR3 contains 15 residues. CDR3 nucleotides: TGTGCCAGCAGTCTATCAGGGAGCTTCGTCTATGGCTACACCTTC. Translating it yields CASSLSGSFVYGYTF.

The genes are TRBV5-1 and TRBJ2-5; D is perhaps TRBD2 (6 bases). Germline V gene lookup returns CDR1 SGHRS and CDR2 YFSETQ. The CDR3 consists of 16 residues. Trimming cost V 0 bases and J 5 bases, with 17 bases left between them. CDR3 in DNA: TGCGCCAGCAGCTTGGCCAACCAGGGTCGGGGGGAGACCCAGTACTTC. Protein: CASSLANQGRGETQYF.

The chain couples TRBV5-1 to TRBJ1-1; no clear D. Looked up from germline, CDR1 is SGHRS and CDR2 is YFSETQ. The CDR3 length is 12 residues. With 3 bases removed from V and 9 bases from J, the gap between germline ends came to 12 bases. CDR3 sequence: CASSSGDTKAFF. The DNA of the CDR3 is TGCGCCAGCAGCTCTGGTGACACAAAAGCTTTCTTT.